These 18 T cell receptor beta chains were all obtained from the same sample, sequenced in a study of shared clonotypes between healthy human individuals. Repertoires were generated with immunoSEQ multiplex PCR, while TCRdb's copy carries only in-frame clones and drops some. In the table there are a few million clones, more than 85% of which are singletons. The source material was naive CD4+ T cells from PBMCs. Subset defined: CD45RA+ positively selected. These receptors originate from a man in his late teens or twenties in good health. Some clones in this sample may be carry-over from other donors' samples.

The V gene is TRBV9, the J gene TRBJ2-5, with D perhaps matching TRBD1 (6 bases). Germline CDR1 SGDLS, CDR2 YYNGEE. This CDR3 contains 14 residues. V was cut by 3 bases and J by 5 bases, with 14 bases left in between. The DNA for the CDR3 is TGTGCCAGCAGCGCAGGGGCAGGGCGGGAGACCCAGTACTTC. Translation gives CASSAGAGRETQYF.

This chain uses TRBV4-2 with TRBJ2-7; D could derive from TRBD1 or TRBD2 (5 bases each). This CDR3 comprises 16 residues. The germline gives CDR1 LGHNA, CDR2 YNFKEQ. With 1 base removed from V and 1 base from J, the gap between germline ends came to 14 bases. The CDR3 nucleotides are TGTGCCAGCAGCCAAGCGGGGTGGGACGGGTCCTACGAGCAGTACTTC. Its protein product is CASSQAGWDGSYEQYF.

The chain recombines TRBV9 with TRBJ2-7; no firm D call. Germline loops: CDR1 SGDLS, CDR2 YYNGEE. This CDR3 comprises 15 residues. Trimming left V 0 bases short and J 5 bases short, with 15 bases between. CDR3 nucleotide sequence: TGTGCCAGCAGCGTAGCCCCTGTTGGGTTCCACGAGCAGTACTTC. Its protein is CASSVAPVGFHEQYF.

The chain combines TRBV15 with TRBJ2-7; the D is unclear. The V end lost 0 bases, the J end lost 6 bases, and 15 bases lay between the germline ends. CDR1 is LNHNV, CDR2 YYDKDF, per germline (reference sequence). This CDR3 is built from 15 residues. The CDR3 loop reads CATSRDLTPGGEQYF. CDR3 in DNA: TGTGCCACCAGCAGAGATCTCACTCCCGGCGGCGAGCAGTACTTC.

V gene TRBV5-1 combines with J gene TRBJ1-4; D is unclear. Trimming stripped 1 base from V and 3 bases from J, with 10 bases between. This CDR3 contains 15 residues. The germline CDR1 and CDR2 sequences are SGHRS and YFSETQ. The CDR3 sequence is CASSLMVGANEKLFF. In nucleotides, the CDR3 is TGCGCCAGCAGCTTGATGGTTGGGGCTAATGAAAAACTGTTTTTT.

The chain uses TRBV27 and TRBJ2-7, with TRBD2 matching 11 bases. Germline V gene data show CDR1 as MNHEY and CDR2 as SMNVEV (reference sequence). CDR3 length: 15 residues. J gave up 4 bases and V 4 bases, and 6 bases lay outside the gene matches. Written as DNA, the CDR3 is TGTGCCAGCAGTTACTCCGGGACTAGCGGTTACGAGCAGTACTTC. It codes for CASSYSGTSGYEQYF.

In DNA, the CDR3 is TGTGCCAGCAGCAGAGACGGGACAGGGTACAATGAGCAGTTCTTC. Residues: CASSRDGTGYNEQFF. The chain recombines TRBV5-6 with TRBJ2-1, with TRBD1 identical over 9 bases. From germline, CDR1 is SGHDT and CDR2 YYEEEE. This CDR3 spans 15 amino acids. The V gene end was trimmed by 4 bases and the J gene end by 4 bases; junction bases not matched to a gene: 6. The complete variable domain, with remaining parts taken from reference TRBV5-6 and TRBJ2-1, reads DAGVTQSPTHLIKTRGQQVTLRCSPKSGHDTVSWYQQALGQGPQFIFQYYEEEERQRGNFPDRFSGHQFPNYSSELNVNALLLGDSALYLCASSRDGTGYNEQFFGPGTRLTVL.

J is TRBJ2-1 and V is TRBV18; 11 bases are shared with TRBD2. The germline V gene encodes CDR1 KGHSH and CDR2 LQKENI. This CDR3 is 13 amino acids long. Trimming took 3 bases from V and 11 from J; bases not matched to a gene: 3. For the CDR3, the DNA is TGTGCCAGCTCACCGGGACTAGCGGAAAAGCAGTTCTTC. This gives the protein CASSPGLAEKQFF.

The chain is built from TRBV7-2 and TRBJ2-3; D is unclear. The CDR3 consists of 11 residues. Trimming cost V 5 bases and J 6 bases, with 6 bases left between them. In germline, CDR1 is SGHTA, CDR2 FQGNSA. The CDR3: CASSALDTQYF. The DNA for the CDR3 is TGTGCCAGCAGCGCCCTGGATACGCAGTATTTT.

The rearrangement joins TRBV9 to TRBJ2-7; TRBD2 is a possible D gene (5 bases). V was shortened by 2 bases and J by 6 bases, with 12 bases between the two germline ends. The CDR3 is 13 amino acids. CDR1 and CDR2 from the germline V gene are SGDLS and YYNGEE. The CDR3 spells CASSVAQTSEQYF. Here the CDR3 DNA reads TGTGCCAGCAGCGTGGCCCAAACTAGCGAGCAGTACTTC.

This clone has a single count. Other DNA sequences in the same sample also yield this CDR3. The rearrangement uses TRBV7-3 and TRBJ2-5; 11 bases match TRBD2. With V trimmed by 5 bases and J by 2 bases, 4 bases remained unmatched. The germline V gene encodes CDR1 SGHTA and CDR2 FQGTGA. The CDR3 contains 15 residues. The CDR3 DNA is TGTGCCAGCAGCCTCGGGACTAGCGGTCAAGAGACCCAGTACTTC. As protein: CASSLGTSGQETQYF.

V usage is TRBV7-3 and J usage is TRBJ2-3; D call uncertain. The CDR3 is made up of 16 amino acids. Germline values: CDR1 SGHTA, CDR2 FQGTGA. V was pared by 1 base and J by 0 bases, with 11 bases between. The CDR3 is CASSLNGPVSTDTQYF. The DNA for the CDR3 is TGTGCCAGCAGCTTAAATGGGCCGGTCAGCACAGATACGCAGTATTTT.

The V call is TRBV5-6, the J call TRBJ2-3, with 11 bases fitting TRBD1. The CDR3 runs to 16 residues. After removal of 5 bases from V and 2 bases from J, the junction contained 7 bases not matched to a gene. CDR1 is SGHDT and CDR2 is YYEEEE in the germline V gene. CDR3 nucleotide sequence: TGTGCCAGCAGGGCGGACAGGGGGCAGGTCACAGATACGCAGTATTTT. It translates to CASRADRGQVTDTQYF.

V and J are TRBV27 and TRBJ2-3, with D tentatively TRBD2 (5 bases). The CDR3 runs to 14 residues. The germline V gene encodes CDR1 MNHEY and CDR2 SMNVEV (reference sequence). The V gene lost 4 bases and the J gene lost 4 bases, with 12 bases spanning the gap. The CDR3 spells CASSWSGFADTQYF. Here the CDR3 DNA reads TGTGCCAGCAGTTGGAGCGGATTCGCAGATACGCAGTATTTT.

This clone has just one count. This rearrangement joins TRBV5-1 to TRBJ1-4; tentative D call: TRBD1 (6 bases). V lost 4 bases, J lost 3 bases, and 16 bases lay in between. Germline V gene lookup returns CDR1 SGHRS and CDR2 YFSETQ. CDR3 size: 16 residues. This CDR3 reads CASSPGQPTANEKLFF. The CDR3 DNA follows: TGCGCCAGCAGCCCAGGACAGCCCACGGCTAATGAAAAACTGTTTTTT.

The chain combines TRBV5-4 with TRBJ2-6, with D unresolved. Germline CDR1 and CDR2: SGHNT and YYREEE (reference sequence). V dropped 4 bases and J dropped 4 bases, with 12 bases sitting between them. The CDR3 has 15 amino acids. DNA for the CDR3: TGTGCCAGCAGCCCCGGGCAATCAGGGGCCAACGTCCTGACTTTC. The encoded protein is CASSPGQSGANVLTF. Variable domain in full (rest from reference TRBV5-4 and TRBJ2-6): ETGVTQSPTHLIKTRGQQVTLRCSSQSGHNTVSWYQQALGQGPQFIFQYYREEENGRGNFPPRFSGLQFPNYSSELNVNALELDDSALYLCASSPGQSGANVLTFGAGSRLTVL.

The chain joins TRBV11-1 to TRBJ2-1; D possibly uses TRBD1 or TRBD2 (5 bases each). Trimming cost V 4 bases and J 0 bases, with 19 bases left between them. The CDR3 contains 18 residues. From germline, CDR1 is SGHAT and CDR2 FQDESV (reference sequence). CDR3 bases: TGTGCCAGCAGCTCGCCTTTGTCAGGGAGAAGCTCCTACAATGAGCAGTTCTTC. It codes for CASSSPLSGRSSYNEQFF.

The V and J genes are TRBV2 and TRBJ1-1, with D possibly TRBD1 on 5 matching bases. Germline CDR1 reads SNHLY; CDR2 reads FYNNEI. Trimming pared 8 bases from V and 4 bases from J, leaving 17 bases between. This CDR3 spans 14 amino acids. CDR3 sequence reads: CASGERGKGTEAFF. The CDR3 region has the DNA TGTGCCAGCGGGGAAAGGGGCAAGGGCACTGAAGCTTTCTTT.